The 19 T cell receptor beta chains below come from one sample, sequenced in a study of T-cell reconstitution after alpha-beta-depleted transplantation in children. Unique molecular identifiers featured in how the TCRbeta library was prepared. Each CDR3 protein gets one entry after TCRdb re-called the PCR reads with MiXCR. Altogether approximately 520,000 distinct CDR3 sequences are present, over 10% being singletons, with the ten largest covering 14%. The sequences come from PBMCs, mostly from graft donor cells, collected 180 days after TCRalphabeta/CD19-depleted stem cell transplant. The receptors originated from a female patient aged 2 to 10 who had a stem cell transplant for aplastic anemia, so the T cells may come from the graft donor.

This clonotype occurred a few times. The chain combines TRBV4-1 with TRBJ2-5; 7 bases line up with TRBD1. Looked up from germline, CDR1 is MGHRA and CDR2 is YSYEKL. CDR3 length: 16 amino acids. J lost 3 bases, V lost 0 bases, and 7 bases had no gene match. The chain's CDR3 is CASSQDPDRNEETQYF. The CDR3, as DNA: TGCGCCAGCAGCCAAGATCCGGACAGGAATGAAGAGACCCAGTACTTC.

This clonotype was detected many times. The CDR3 here is CASDGGSTDTQYF. CDR3 nucleotides: TGCGCCAGCGACGGGGGCTCCACAGATACGCAGTATTTT. The rearrangement joins TRBV5-1 to TRBJ2-3; possibly TRBD1 or TRBD2 for D (6 bases each). Germline loops: CDR1 SGHRS, CDR2 YFSETQ. CDR3 length equals 13 residues. Trimming left V 7 bases short and J 2 bases short, with 11 bases between.

V is TRBV24-1 and J is TRBJ2-3, with 9 positions matching TRBD1. This CDR3 spans 17 amino acids. In germline, CDR1 is KGHDR, CDR2 SFDVKD. With V trimmed by 4 bases and J by 3 bases, 10 bases remained unmatched. This CDR3 reads CATSDLGQGIATDTQYF. CDR3 sequence (DNA): TGTGCCACCAGTGACCTGGGACAGGGTATTGCGACAGATACGCAGTATTTT.

There are many counts of this clonotype. The chain couples TRBV20-1 to TRBJ2-5; the match to TRBD2 covers 9 bases. The CDR3 totals 15 residues. Germline CDR1 DFQATT, CDR2 SNEGSKA (reference sequence). V lost 3 bases, J lost 3 bases, and 8 bases stayed unmatched. CDR3 DNA: TGCAGTGCTAGTTATGGGACTAGCAGTGAAGAGACCCAGTACTTC. Translated: CSASYGTSSEETQYF.

This chain joins TRBV5-1 and TRBJ2-2; the D is unclear. Per germline, CDR1 SGHRS and CDR2 YFSETQ. V was pared by 6 bases and J by 1 base, with 13 bases between. The CDR3 loop spans 15 amino acids. The CDR3 loop reads CASNREVGNTGELFF. Here the CDR3 DNA reads TGCGCCAGCAATAGGGAAGTCGGGAACACCGGGGAGCTGTTTTTT.

The J gene is TRBJ2-5, the V gene TRBV5-1, with a weak D call TRBD2 (6 bases). Trimming shortened V by 2 bases and J by 0 bases, and 17 bases separated the two germline ends. Germline V gene data show CDR1 as SGHRS and CDR2 as YFSETQ. This CDR3 region has 17 residues. CDR3 DNA sequence: TGCGCCAGCAGCTTTCGCCCGACAATAGCGGACCAAGAGACCCAGTACTTC. This translates into CASSFRPTIADQETQYF.

J is TRBJ1-1 and V is TRBV7-9; D may be TRBD1 (5 bases). Trimming left V 6 bases short and J 10 bases short, with 21 bases between. CDR1 and CDR2 from the germline V gene are SEHNR and FQNEAQ (reference sequence). This CDR3 region has 14 residues. The CDR3 sequence is CASRRWGGPVRAFF. CDR3 in DNA: TGTGCCAGCAGGCGGTGGGGCGGCCCAGTTAGAGCTTTCTTT.

The genes are TRBV29-1 and TRBJ2-3, with D tentatively TRBD2 (5 bases). The CDR3 length is 14 residues. Trimming stripped 3 bases from V and 6 bases from J, with 16 bases between. CDR1 SQVTM and CDR2 ANQGSEA come from the germline V gene. The CDR3 sequence is CSVDVSRRKDTQYF. Written as DNA, the CDR3 is TGCAGCGTTGACGTTAGCCGGAGGAAGGATACGCAGTATTTT.

The CDR3 sequence: CASSTRDTGGHNEQFF. The CDR3 coding sequence is TGTGCCAGCAGCACACGGGACACGGGAGGCCACAATGAGCAGTTCTTC. This chain uses TRBV9 with TRBJ2-1; tentative D call: TRBD2 (7 bases). CDR3 size: 16 residues. Germline V gene lookup returns CDR1 SGDLS and CDR2 YYNGEE. Trimming took 4 bases from V and 5 from J, leaving 19 bases between them.

This clonotype was counted only a few times. The rearrangement joins TRBV15 to TRBJ1-2, with no clear D. V lost 0 bases and J 8 bases, leaving 10 bases between the germline ends. Germline CDR1 and CDR2: LNHNV and YYDKDF (reference sequence). The CDR3 runs to 13 residues. The DNA of the CDR3 is TGTGCCACCAGCAGAGATCTGGGGTGGGGCTACACCTTC. Residues: CATSRDLGWGYTF. The variable domain in full, with the rest retrieved from reference TRBV15 and TRBJ1-2, is DAMVIQNPRYQVTQFGKPVTLSCSQTLNHNVMYWYQQKSSQAPKLLFHYYDKDFNNEADTPDNFQSRRPNTSFCFLDIRSPGLGDTAMYLCATSRDLGWGYTFGSGTRLTVV.

The gene calls are TRBV20-1 and TRBJ2-5; D could derive from TRBD1 or TRBD2 (5 bases each). CDR3 length equals 15 residues. V lost 1 base to trimming and J lost 5 bases, with 17 bases between them. Germline CDR1 DFQATT, CDR2 SNEGSKA (reference sequence). CDR3 in amino acids: CSARVGPGRAETQYF. The CDR3 DNA follows: TGCAGTGCTAGAGTGGGCCCGGGGCGGGCCGAGACCCAGTACTTC.

This clonotype was picked up a small number of times. The chain joins TRBV7-8 to TRBJ2-3, with D unresolved. The CDR3 is 10 residues long. Germline V gene data show CDR1 as SGHVS and CDR2 as FQNEAQ. V lost 3 bases, J lost 6 bases, and 1 base lay in between. The CDR3 loop is CASSFDTQYF. The CDR3 coding sequence is TGTGCCAGCAGCTTTGATACGCAGTATTTT. The full variable domain, completed using reference TRBV7-8 and TRBJ2-3, is GAGVSQSPRYKVAKRGQDVALRCDPISGHVSLFWYQQALGQGPEFLTYFQNEAQLDKSGLPSDRFFAERPEGSVSTLKIQRTQQEDSAVYLCASSFDTQYFGPGTRLTVL.

The gene calls are TRBV15 and TRBJ2-2; TRBD2 agrees at 10 bases. The CDR3 totals 15 residues. With 2 bases clipped from V and 4 bases from J, the junction kept 1 base outside the gene matches. Germline loops: CDR1 LNHNV, CDR2 YYDKDF (reference sequence). The CDR3 region has the DNA TGTGCCACCAGCAGAAAGCGGGAGGGCACCGGGGAGCTGTTTTTT. It is translated as CATSRKREGTGELFF. Full variable domain (remainder filled in from reference TRBV15 and TRBJ2-2): DAMVIQNPRYQVTQFGKPVTLSCSQTLNHNVMYWYQQKSSQAPKLLFHYYDKDFNNEADTPDNFQSRRPNTSFCFLDIRSPGLGDTAMYLCATSRKREGTGELFFGEGSRLTVL.

A few counts support this clonotype. J is TRBJ1-1 and V is TRBV29-1, with 8 bases aligning to TRBD1. The CDR3 is 13 amino acids. The ends lost 6 bases at V and 0 bases at J; junction bases unmatched: 3. Germline values: CDR1 SQVTM, CDR2 ANQGSEA. This CDR3 is CSVDRALNTEAFF. The CDR3 DNA is TGCAGCGTGGACAGGGCGTTGAACACTGAAGCTTTCTTT.

The chain's CDR3 is CASSSASGTLSYNEQFF. In DNA, the CDR3 is TGTGCCAGCAGTTCCGCTTCAGGGACCCTCTCCTACAATGAGCAGTTCTTC. The gene calls are TRBV28 and TRBJ2-1; D might be TRBD1 or TRBD2, each matching 5 bases. CDR3 length: 17 residues. CDR1 is MDHEN and CDR2 is SYDVKM in the germline V gene. Trimming removed 4 bases from V and 0 bases from J, with 16 bases in between. Full variable domain (rest looked up from reference TRBV28 and TRBJ2-1): DVKVTQSSRYLVKRTGEKVFLECVQDMDHENMFWYRQDPGLGLRLIYFSYDVKMKEKGDIPEGYSVSREKKERFSLILESASTNQTSMYLCASSSASGTLSYNEQFFGPGTRLTVL.

In this sample, this clonotype turned up many times. J is TRBJ2-7 and V is TRBV12-3 or TRBV12-4; the D is unclear. Deletions cut 7 bases from V and 0 bases from J, with 10 bases between. The CDR3 spans 13 residues. The CDR3 reads CASTRSRSYEQYF. CDR3 sequence (DNA): TGTGCCAGCACACGGTCCCGCTCCTACGAGCAGTACTTC.

The CDR3 loop reads CAWGPNEKLFF. The CDR3, as DNA: TGTGCCTGGGGTCCTAATGAAAAACTGTTTTTT. This chain connects TRBV30 to TRBJ1-4; D is undetermined. This CDR3 is built from 11 residues. Germline V gene data show CDR1 as GTSNPN and CDR2 as SVGIG (reference sequence). V was cut by 5 bases and J by 3 bases, with 4 bases left in between.

The V call is TRBV5-1, the J call TRBJ2-1; 7 bases map to TRBD2. The CDR3 contains 13 residues. V was pared by 4 bases and J by 7 bases, with 5 bases of the junction left unmatched. Germline CDR1 SGHRS, CDR2 YFSETQ. CDR3 DNA sequence: TGCGCCAGCAGCGGCGGGAGATTTAATGAGCAGTTCTTC. As protein: CASSGGRFNEQFF.

This clonotype turned up a few times. This chain connects TRBV12-3 or TRBV12-4 to TRBJ1-2; possible D gene TRBD1, 6 bases. This CDR3 has 15 amino acids. V lost 7 bases to trimming and J lost 3 bases, with 18 bases between them. CDR3 protein: CASTLYGRGDYGYTF. CDR3 DNA sequence: TGTGCCAGCACCTTATATGGCAGGGGCGACTATGGCTACACCTTC.